Below, 30 T cell receptor beta chains from the same sample are listed, as sequenced in a study of T cell repertoires in aging, cancer and after chemotherapy. Multiplex touch-down PCR with TRB-A/B primers amplified rearranged V-D-J TRB sequences. From the multiplex PCR reads, TCRdb called clonotypes with MiXCR, one entry per CDR3 protein. The sample has thousands of distinct CDR3 sequences, 30% seen once; the top ten hold around 8%. Peripheral blood genomic DNA, not sorted cells or RNA, was the template. Sequencing was performed on blood. These receptors all come from a human donor with a blood cancer.

This clonotype was detected only a few times. The chain is built from TRBV7-9 and TRBJ1-2; D gene ambiguous. V gave up 1 base and J gave up 4 bases, with 7 bases separating them. This CDR3 comprises 13 residues. Germline loops: CDR1 SEHNR, CDR2 FQNEAQ (reference sequence). The CDR3 sequence is CASSLGGSYGYTF. The CDR3 DNA reads TGTGCCAGCAGCTTAGGTGGCAGCTATGGCTACACCTTC.

About this clonotype: One end of the junction does not line up with germline, which may come from a read error. V usage is TRBV19 and J usage is TRBJ2-7; TRBD2 matches 10 bases. CDR3 length: 14 residues. CDR1 and CDR2 from the germline V gene are LNHDA and SQIVND (reference sequence). The CDR3 reads CATGRAGGTYEQYF. CDR3 nucleotides: TGCGCCACCGGACGAGCGGGGGGGACCTACGAGCAGTACTTC.

This clonotype was seen only once. The chain uses TRBV7-9 and TRBJ1-6; possible D gene TRBD1, 5 bases. Germline V gene data show CDR1 as SEHNR and CDR2 as FQNEAQ (reference sequence). The CDR3 sequence is 14 residues long. With 4 bases removed from V and 8 bases from J, the gap between germline ends came to 12 bases. The CDR3 sequence: CASSSPGRDSPLHF. CDR3 DNA: TGTGCCAGCAGCTCTCCGGGACGGGATTCACCCCTCCACTTT.

This clonotype qualifies as medium-sized. V gene TRBV13 combines with J gene TRBJ2-6; 8 bases fit TRBD1. This CDR3 spans 18 amino acids. The ends lost 5 bases at V and 1 base at J; junction bases unmatched: 10. The germline CDR1 and CDR2 sequences are PRHDT and FYEKMQ (reference sequence). CDR3 in amino acids: CASSTRDRFGSGANVLTF. The DNA of the CDR3 is TGTGCCAGCAGCACTAGGGACAGGTTTGGATCTGGGGCCAACGTCCTGACTTTC.

The chain carries TRBV6-5 and TRBJ1-2; D is perhaps TRBD1 (5 bases). This CDR3 is built from 13 residues. Per the germline V gene, CDR1 is MNHEY and CDR2 is SVGAGI. V gave up 1 base and J gave up 14 bases, with 17 bases separating them. The CDR3 protein is CASSYLGRGGITF. The DNA for the CDR3 is TGTGCCAGCAGTTACTTGGGGAGGGGAGGAATTACCTTC.

This clonotype was recorded a few times. V and J are TRBV5-6 and TRBJ2-2, with TRBD1 matching over 7 bases. The CDR3 totals 15 residues. Unmatched junction bases numbered 6, after V lost 3 bases and J lost 4 bases. CDR1 SGHDT and CDR2 YYEEEE come from the germline V gene. CDR3 in DNA: TGTGCCAGCAGCTGGGGAGCAGGGGGCACCGGGGAGCTGTTTTTT. Translating it yields CASSWGAGGTGELFF. The full variable domain, its missing parts supplied by reference TRBV5-6 and TRBJ2-2, is DAGVTQSPTHLIKTRGQQVTLRCSPKSGHDTVSWYQQALGQGPQFIFQYYEEEERQRGNFPDRFSGHQFPNYSSELNVNALLLGDSALYLCASSWGAGGTGELFFGEGSRLTVL.

This clonotype has only a few counts. The chain has TRBV5-1 and TRBJ2-6; D is uncertain. CDR3 length equals 19 residues. Germline values: CDR1 SGHRS, CDR2 YFSETQ. V was trimmed by 0 bases and J by 0 bases, leaving 16 bases between them. The CDR3 spells CASSLVTAELSSGANVLTF. In DNA form, the CDR3 reads TGCGCCAGCAGCTTGGTTACAGCTGAACTATCCTCTGGGGCCAACGTCCTGACTTTC.

This rearrangement joins TRBV5-6 to TRBJ1-2; D unclear. V lost 0 bases and J 8 bases, leaving 5 bases between the germline ends. CDR1 is SGHDT, CDR2 YYEEEE, per germline. This CDR3 has 11 residues. Here the CDR3 reads CASSLEGGYTF. DNA of the CDR3: TGTGCCAGCAGCTTGGAAGGGGGCTACACCTTC.

By share, this clonotype ranks as medium-sized (0.01 to 0.1%). V and J are TRBV19 and TRBJ2-1, with D maybe TRBD2 (6 bases). The CDR3 has 11 amino acids. Germline V gives CDR1 LNHDA, CDR2 SQIVND (reference sequence). With 4 bases removed from V and 15 bases from J, the gap between germline ends came to 13 bases. The CDR3 is CASSTQRVMFF. The CDR3 DNA sequence: TGTGCCAGTAGTACCCAGCGGGTAATGTTCTTC.

About this clonotype: The DNA is omitted, as the CDR3 cannot be located on it reliably, and the CDR3 follows TCRdb's listing. The chain combines TRBV6-1 with TRBJ2-7; TRBD2, the table's D call, lacks a check against the DNA. Germline CDR1 and CDR2: MNHNS and SASEGT. The CDR3 sequence runs 15 residues, both termini included. CDR3 region: CASSEFGPGPYEQYF.

This clonotype rates as medium-sized. V and J are TRBV11-3 and TRBJ1-1; the D is unclear. V shed 4 bases and J shed 3 bases, with 3 bases lying between them. The germline gives CDR1 SGHNT, CDR2 YENEEA. The CDR3 is 11 amino acids. Here the CDR3 DNA reads TGTGCCAGCAGCTCTTACACTGAAGCTTTCTTT. Translating gives CASSSYTEAFF.

This clonotype appeared once. This chain uses TRBV6-2 or TRBV6-3 with TRBJ2-1, with 11 bases lining up with TRBD2. V gave up 0 bases and J gave up 14 bases; unmatched junction bases: 12. The germline V gene has CDR1 MNHEY and CDR2 SVGEGT. This CDR3 contains 16 residues. CDR3 nucleotides: TGTGCCAGCAGTTACTCGAGCCTAGCGGGGGGCCTAGAGGAGTTCTTC. Translation gives CASSYSSLAGGLEEFF.

This clonotype was recorded a few times. The V and J genes are TRBV5-6 and TRBJ1-6; weak D call: TRBD1 (5 bases). CDR1 is SGHDT, CDR2 YYEEEE, per germline. The length of the CDR3 is 15 residues. The V end lost 0 bases, the J end lost 9 bases, and 13 bases lay between the germline ends. The CDR3 sequence: CASSLVRGLSSPLHF. In DNA form, the CDR3 reads TGTGCCAGCAGCTTGGTAAGGGGCTTAAGTTCACCCCTCCACTTT.

The J gene is TRBJ2-3, the V gene TRBV12-3 or TRBV12-4; 15 bases agree with TRBD2. V lost 5 bases, J lost 0 bases, and 12 bases stayed unmatched. CDR3 size: 20 residues. The CDR3 here is CASSATPGTSGGFSTDTQYF. In DNA, the CDR3 is TGTGCCAGCAGTGCGACGCCCGGGACTAGCGGGGGGTTTAGCACAGATACGCAGTATTTT.

This clonotype was counted a few times. DNA of the CDR3: TGTGCCAGCAGCCGTGGGGCGGGGAACTATGGCTACACCTTC. Translated, it gives CASSRGAGNYGYTF. This rearrangement joins TRBV5-5 to TRBJ1-2; the D gene is possibly TRBD1 (5 bases). The CDR3 contains 14 residues. The V end was cut by 4 bases, the J end by 2 bases, with 12 bases between. Germline lookup yields CDR1 SGHKS and CDR2 YYEKEE (reference sequence).

Judged by abundance, this clonotype is medium-sized. V usage is TRBV19 and J usage is TRBJ2-1; 11 bases line up with TRBD1. With V trimmed by 5 bases and J by 5 bases, 5 bases remained unmatched. CDR1 and CDR2 from the germline V gene are LNHDA and SQIVND (reference sequence). CDR3 length: 15 residues. The CDR3 nucleotides are TGTGCCAGTAGTTGGACAGGGGGCGGAAACAATGAGCAGTTCTTC. It is translated as CASSWTGGGNNEQFF.

Worth noting for this clonotype: The junction departs from the called germline gene at one end, perhaps through a read error. The chain employs TRBV6-5 and TRBJ2-7, with D possibly called TRBD1 or TRBD2 (6 bases each). In germline, CDR1 is MNHEY, CDR2 SVGAGI. The CDR3 length is 16 residues. DNA for the CDR3: TGTGCCAACAGTGAGTCCGCGGGACACCGTATATACGAGCAGTACTTC. Its translation: CANSESAGHRIYEQYF.

The chain carries TRBV10-3 and TRBJ2-2, with 13 bases aligning to TRBD2. The CDR3 is 19 amino acids. The V gene's germline CDR1 is ENHRY and CDR2 SYGVKD. J gave up 3 bases and V 5 bases, and 12 bases lay outside the gene matches. The CDR3 DNA reads TGTGCCATCAGTTCCCTTCCGACTAGCGGGGGGTTTTACACCGGGGAGCTGTTTTTT. Protein: CAISSLPTSGGFYTGELFF.

For this clonotype: A much larger clone lies one base from this, so it may be a read error. The chain uses TRBV19 and TRBJ2-7; unclear D gene. The CDR3 covers 14 residues. CDR1 and CDR2 (germline): LNHDA, SQIVND (reference sequence). The V end was cut by 4 bases, the J end by 0 bases, with 10 bases between. The CDR3 DNA sequence: TGTGCCAGTAGTAGCTCCATGAGCTCCTACGAGCAGTACTTC. Its protein product is CASSSSMSSYEQYF.

CDR3 DNA sequence: TGCAGTGCTAAACCCACAGGGAGGTGGGGCACTGAAGCTTTCTTT. It yields the protein CSAKPTGRWGTEAFF. This chain joins TRBV20-1 and TRBJ1-1, with D perhaps matching TRBD1 (6 bases). Germline V lookup: CDR1 DFQATT, CDR2 SNEGSKA (reference sequence). V was clipped by 4 bases and J by 4 bases, with 19 bases between them. This CDR3 spans 15 amino acids.

This clonotype was detected a few times. This CDR3 reads CASSEAHQGVGQPQHF. The CDR3 DNA follows: TGTGCCAGCAGTGAAGCACATCAGGGGGTAGGGCAGCCCCAGCATTTT. The rearrangement uses TRBV6-1 and TRBJ1-5; the match to TRBD1 covers 7 bases. CDR1 and CDR2 from the germline V gene are MNHNS and SASEGT. V dropped 0 bases and J dropped 7; count of bases not matched to a gene: 9. The CDR3 covers 16 residues.

Judged by abundance, this clonotype is medium-sized (0.01 to 0.1%). The rearrangement links TRBV19 to TRBJ2-2; 10 bases line up with TRBD1. In germline, CDR1 is LNHDA, CDR2 SQIVND (reference sequence). There are 19 residues in the CDR3. V dropped 7 bases and J dropped 2; count of bases not matched to a gene: 16. The CDR3 sequence is CASKPFMGGTGVNTGELFF. CDR3 DNA: TGTGCCAGTAAGCCCTTTATGGGAGGGACAGGGGTAAACACCGGGGAGCTGTTTTTT.

This clonotype ranks as medium-sized (0.01 to 0.1%). V usage is TRBV6-5 and J usage is TRBJ2-1; D remains ambiguous. The V gene lost 0 bases and the J gene lost 8 bases, with 8 bases spanning the gap. The germline CDR1 and CDR2 sequences are MNHEY and SVGAGI. The CDR3 spans 13 residues. The CDR3 nucleotides read TGTGCCAGCAGTTACTCAGGGATAGATGAGCAGTTCTTC. Translated: CASSYSGIDEQFF.

The chain uses TRBV20-1 and TRBJ2-2, with a weak D call TRBD2 (5 bases). The CDR3 loop spans 15 amino acids. Trimming left V 3 bases short and J 7 bases short, with 18 bases between. Germline lookup yields CDR1 DFQATT and CDR2 SNEGSKA (reference sequence). The CDR3 loop is CSARDSHRGGGELFF. The CDR3 DNA follows: TGCAGTGCTAGGGACTCCCATCGGGGTGGCGGGGAGCTGTTTTTT.

Comments on this clonotype: At one boundary the junction diverges from the germline segment, which might be a read error. The chain recombines TRBV5-6 with TRBJ2-5; D may be TRBD2 (7 bases). From germline, CDR1 is SGHDT and CDR2 YYEEEE. The CDR3 contains 16 residues. Here the CDR3 reads CASSQQGAGAQETQYF. The CDR3 DNA reads TGCGCCAGCAGCCAGCAAGGGGCGGGGGCCCAAGAGACCCAGTACTTC. The full variable domain, completed using reference TRBV5-6 and TRBJ2-5, is DAGVTQSPTHLIKTRGQQVTLRCSPKSGHDTVSWYQQALGQGPQFIFQYYEEEERQRGNFPDRFSGHQFPNYSSELNVNALLLGDSALYLCASSQQGAGAQETQYFGPGTRLLVL.

The rearrangement links TRBV10-3 to TRBJ2-5, with TRBD1 as a possible D gene (6 bases). The CDR3 contains 14 residues. Per the germline V gene, CDR1 is ENHRY and CDR2 is SYGVKD. V lost 10 bases to trimming and J lost 2 bases, with 17 bases between them. CDR3 residues: CATESSGAQETQYF. CDR3 bases: TGTGCCACCGAGTCCTCAGGGGCTCAAGAGACCCAGTACTTC.

The chain is built from TRBV10-3 and TRBJ2-5, with unresolved D. CDR1 ENHRY and CDR2 SYGVKD come from the germline V gene. The CDR3 totals 16 residues. The V end lost 0 bases, the J end lost 1 base, and 12 bases lay between the germline ends. The CDR3 DNA reads TGTGCCATCAGTGAGTCGGAGACCGATTCCCAAGAGACCCAGTACTTC. Translation: CAISESETDSQETQYF.

In this sample, this clonotype is medium-sized (0.01 to 0.1%). V is TRBV19 and J is TRBJ1-1; D remains ambiguous. This CDR3 spans 12 amino acids. The V end was cut by 6 bases, the J end by 4 bases, with 9 bases between. In germline, CDR1 is LNHDA, CDR2 SQIVND (reference sequence). DNA of the CDR3: TGTGCCAGTAGGGGGAAAGTCACTGAAGCTTTCTTT. This sequence encodes CASRGKVTEAFF.

Comment on this clonotype: An end of the junction differs from the germline gene, which may be a read error. This chain joins TRBV19 and TRBJ1-5; unclear D gene. The CDR3 loop spans 16 amino acids. Germline loops: CDR1 LNHDA, CDR2 SQIVND (reference sequence). DNA for the CDR3: TGTGTCAGTAGTCCACAACCGGGGAGTGGGAATCAGCCCCAGCATTTT. Encoded protein: CVSSPQPGSGNQPQHF.

As DNA, the CDR3 is TGTGCCAGCAGTTACTCTAGCGGGGGGCAGCCAGATACGCAGTATTTT. It is translated as CASSYSSGGQPDTQYF. This chain uses TRBV6-5 with TRBJ2-3; 10 bases line up with TRBD2. The CDR3 runs to 16 residues. Trimming took 0 bases from V and 4 from J; bases not matched to a gene: 4. Germline CDR1 is MNHEY and CDR2 is SVGAGI.